This TCR beta chain is drawn from a study of cytotoxic CD8 clonotypes in ibrutinib-treated CLL. From germline, CDR1 is LGHNA and CDR2 YNFKEQ. V was pared by 1 base and J by 4 bases, with 15 bases of the junction left unmatched. CDR3 length equals 19 residues. Investigators sought sequencing depths of between 1 in 200,000 and 1 in 1 million T cells. The assay was immunoSEQ multiplex PCR, and TCRdb's table has in-frame clones only and misses some. The sample includes approximately 100,000 clones, roughly 57% seen only once; the top ten take 37%. The gene calls are TRBV4-2 and TRBJ1-3, with TRBD1 identical over 8 bases. The clonotype originates from a human donor with chronic lymphocytic leukemia. The specimen comprised PBMCs, sampled after 24 months of ibrutinib treatment. The CDR3 sequence: CASSQAHRGQGGRGNTIYF. The CDR3 region has the DNA TGTGCCAGCAGCCAAGCTCATCGAGGACAGGGTGGACGGGGAAACACCATATATTTT.